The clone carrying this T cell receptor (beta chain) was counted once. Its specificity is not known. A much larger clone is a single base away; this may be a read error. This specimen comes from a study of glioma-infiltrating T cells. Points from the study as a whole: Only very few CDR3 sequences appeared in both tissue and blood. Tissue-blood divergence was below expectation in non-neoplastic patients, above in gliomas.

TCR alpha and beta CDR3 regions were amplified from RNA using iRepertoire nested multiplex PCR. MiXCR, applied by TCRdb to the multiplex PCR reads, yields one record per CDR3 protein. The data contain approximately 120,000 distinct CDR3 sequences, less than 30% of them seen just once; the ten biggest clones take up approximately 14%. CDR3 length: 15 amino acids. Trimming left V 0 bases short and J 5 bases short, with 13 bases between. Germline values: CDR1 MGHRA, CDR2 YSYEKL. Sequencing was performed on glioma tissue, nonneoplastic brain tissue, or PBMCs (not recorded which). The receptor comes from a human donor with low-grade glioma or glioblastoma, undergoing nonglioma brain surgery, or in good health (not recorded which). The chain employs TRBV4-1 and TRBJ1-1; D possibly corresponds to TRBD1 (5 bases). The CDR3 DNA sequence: TGCGCCAGCAGCCAAGATCCGACGGAGGGGACTGAAGCTTTCTTT. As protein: CASSQDPTEGTEAFF.